The TCR beta chain described here comes from a study of CXCR3-negative and CXCR3-positive naive CD8 T cells. Germline V gene lookup returns CDR1 SQVTM and CDR2 ANQGSEA. The CDR3 consists of 13 residues. The authors prepared UMI-labeled TRB cDNA libraries by 5' RACE. TCRdb reprocessed the 5' RACE reads; each CDR3 protein has one entry and no DNA is given. With approximately 60,000 distinct CDR3 sequences in the sample, the ten largest clones hold about a quarter. The sequenced material came from memory CD8+ T cells from blood. The receptor's source is a human donor in good health. Some clones in this sample may be carry-over from other donors' samples. The chain is built from TRBV29-1 and TRBJ2-7. This CDR3 is CSVETPDSYEQYF.